This paragraph covers one T cell receptor (beta chain) sequence. This entry comes from a study of blood T cell repertoires in COVID-19. Germline CDR1 SGHTA, CDR2 FQGNSA. The CDR3 runs to 15 residues. V shed 5 bases, J shed 3 bases, and the junction held 5 bases outside the gene matches. Profiling relied on immunoSEQ multiplex PCR, and the TCRdb table lists in-frame clones only, not all of them. There are a few hundred thousand clones in the sample; 80% to 90% occur only once, and roughly 2% lies in the top ten. Participants were aged about 18 to 100 years, lived in under 25 US areas, and enrolled virtually. Categorization into cohorts depended on clinical history that participants reported.

The chain joins TRBV7-2 to TRBJ2-1; 9 bases match TRBD2. The clonotype comes from a man in his thirties or forties who had recovered from COVID-19. Sequencing used PBMCs or T cells enriched from blood (not recorded which). The CDR3 DNA reads TGTGCCAGCAGCCGGAGCGGGGGGATCTACAATGAGCAGTTCTTC. Translating gives CASSRSGGIYNEQFF.